This T cell receptor beta chain originates from a study of cytomegalovirus exposure and HLA in healthy donors. About this clone itself: Its antigen is unidentified.

Study conclusions and caveats: With further analysis later on, most CMV-associated TCR beta chains appeared HLA-restricted. Follow-up analysis later connected one missense variant in DCLRE1C with trimming of TCR beta V- and J-genes. Several of the most significant clusters appeared linked to common viral pathogens, based on a later analysis.

Primers for the PCR totalled 60 Vbeta and 13 Jbeta. The protocol was immunoSEQ multiplex PCR, while the TCRdb copy is restricted to in-frame clones and leaves out a portion. The sample includes about 130,000 clones, about 10% of them seen just once. V was clipped by 0 bases and J by 6 bases, with 8 bases between them. CDR3 length equals 13 residues. Germline CDR1 reads GTSNPN; CDR2 reads SVGIG (reference sequence). The origin of this receptor is a young woman in good health and CMV-seropositive. Input material: PBMCs. This sequence joins TRBV30 and TRBJ2-2; D ambiguous. CDR3 region: CAWSVLVPGELFF. CDR3 DNA sequence: TGTGCCTGGAGTGTCCTAGTTCCCGGGGAGCTGTTTTTT.